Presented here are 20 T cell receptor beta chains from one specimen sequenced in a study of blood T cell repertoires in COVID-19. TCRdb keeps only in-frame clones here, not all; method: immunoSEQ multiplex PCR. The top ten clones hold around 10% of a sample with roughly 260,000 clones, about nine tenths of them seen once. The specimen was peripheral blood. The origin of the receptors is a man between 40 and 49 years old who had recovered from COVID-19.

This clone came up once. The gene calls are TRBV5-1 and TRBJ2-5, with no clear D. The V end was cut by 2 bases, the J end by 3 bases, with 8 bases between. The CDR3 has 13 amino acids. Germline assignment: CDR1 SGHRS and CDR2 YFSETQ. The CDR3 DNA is TGCGCCAGCAGCTTAGCAAAAGAAGAGACCCAGTACTTC. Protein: CASSLAKEETQYF.

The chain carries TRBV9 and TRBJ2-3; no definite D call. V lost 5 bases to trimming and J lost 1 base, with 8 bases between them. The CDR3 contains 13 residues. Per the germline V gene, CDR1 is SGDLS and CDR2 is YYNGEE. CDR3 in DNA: TGTGCCAGCAGGCCAAGCGGCACAGATACGCAGTATTTT. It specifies CASRPSGTDTQYF.

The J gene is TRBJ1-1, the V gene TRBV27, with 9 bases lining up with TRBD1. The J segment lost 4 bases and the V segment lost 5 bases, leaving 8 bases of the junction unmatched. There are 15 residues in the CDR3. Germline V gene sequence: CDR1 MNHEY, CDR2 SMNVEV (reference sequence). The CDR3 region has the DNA TGTGCCAGCAGTACAACCGGGACAGGGTCCACTGAAGCTTTCTTT. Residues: CASSTTGTGSTEAFF.

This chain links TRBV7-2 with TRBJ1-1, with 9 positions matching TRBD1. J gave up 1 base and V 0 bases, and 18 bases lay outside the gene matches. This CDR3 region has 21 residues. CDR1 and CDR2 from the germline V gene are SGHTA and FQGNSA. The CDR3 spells CASSLALTGQGRGYGNTEAFF. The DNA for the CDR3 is TGTGCCAGCAGCTTAGCCCTGACGGGACAGGGCCGGGGTTATGGGAACACTGAAGCTTTCTTT.

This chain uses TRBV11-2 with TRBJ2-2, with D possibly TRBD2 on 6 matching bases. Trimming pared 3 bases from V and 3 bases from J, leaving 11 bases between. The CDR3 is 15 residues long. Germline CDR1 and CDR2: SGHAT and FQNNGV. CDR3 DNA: TGTGCCAGCAGCTTCAGGTCGGGAGACACCGGGGAGCTGTTTTTT. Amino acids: CASSFRSGDTGELFF.

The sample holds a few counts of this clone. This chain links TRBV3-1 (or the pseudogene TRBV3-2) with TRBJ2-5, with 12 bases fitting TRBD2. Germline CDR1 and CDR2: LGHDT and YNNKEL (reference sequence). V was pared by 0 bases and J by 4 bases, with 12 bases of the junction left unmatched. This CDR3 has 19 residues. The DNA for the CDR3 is TGTGCCAGCAGCCAAGAAATCCTAGCGGGAGGGCCCTCCCGAGAGACCCAGTACTTC. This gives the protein CASSQEILAGGPSRETQYF.

For the CDR3, the DNA is TGTGCCAGCAGCTTGGGAAAGGGACATTGGGCCTACGAGCAGTACTTC. Protein sequence: CASSLGKGHWAYEQYF. The rearrangement joins TRBV5-7 to TRBJ2-7; possibly TRBD1 for D (6 bases). TRBV5-7 is known as an ORF, though its function is uncertain. CDR3 length: 16 residues. Deletions cut 0 bases from V and 2 bases from J, with 15 bases between.

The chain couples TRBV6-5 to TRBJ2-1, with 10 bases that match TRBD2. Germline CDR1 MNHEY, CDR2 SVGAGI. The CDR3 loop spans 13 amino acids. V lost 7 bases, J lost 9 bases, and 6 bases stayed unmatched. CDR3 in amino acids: CASTSSGGGEQFF. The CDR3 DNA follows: TGTGCCAGCACTTCTAGCGGGGGAGGTGAGCAGTTCTTC.

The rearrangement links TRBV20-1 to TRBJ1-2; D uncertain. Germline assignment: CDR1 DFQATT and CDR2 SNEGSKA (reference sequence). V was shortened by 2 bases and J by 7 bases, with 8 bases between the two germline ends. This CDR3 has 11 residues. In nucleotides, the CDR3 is TGCAGTGCTAGAAGAGGAATTGGCTACACCTTC. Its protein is CSARRGIGYTF.

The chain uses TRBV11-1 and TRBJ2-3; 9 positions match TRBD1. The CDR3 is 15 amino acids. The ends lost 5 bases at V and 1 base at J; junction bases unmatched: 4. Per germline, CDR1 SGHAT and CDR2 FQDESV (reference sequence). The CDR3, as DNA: TGTGCCAGCAGCGACCGGGACAGGGGCACAGATACGCAGTATTTT. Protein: CASSDRDRGTDTQYF.

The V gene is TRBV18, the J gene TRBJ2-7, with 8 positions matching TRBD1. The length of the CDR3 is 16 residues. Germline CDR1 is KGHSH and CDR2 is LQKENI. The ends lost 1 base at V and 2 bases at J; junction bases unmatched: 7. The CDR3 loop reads CASSPQRTGSPYEQYF. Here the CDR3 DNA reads TGTGCCAGCTCACCACAGAGGACAGGGAGCCCCTACGAGCAGTACTTC.

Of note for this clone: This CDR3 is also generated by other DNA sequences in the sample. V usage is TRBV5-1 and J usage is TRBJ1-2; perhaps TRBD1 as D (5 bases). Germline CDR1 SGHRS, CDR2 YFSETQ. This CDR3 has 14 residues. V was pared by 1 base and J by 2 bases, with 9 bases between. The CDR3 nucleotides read TGCGCCAGCAGCTTGACAGGAGAAAACTATGGCTACACCTTC. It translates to CASSLTGENYGYTF.

CDR3 coding DNA: TGCGCCAGCAGCTTGGGACTAGTCCAAGAGACCCAGTACTTC. It encodes CASSLGLVQETQYF. The chain uses TRBV5-1 and TRBJ2-5, with D perhaps matching TRBD2 (6 bases). CDR1 and CDR2 from the germline V gene are SGHRS and YFSETQ. The CDR3 is 14 amino acids. V was shortened by 0 bases and J by 1 base, with 7 bases between the two germline ends. Together with reference TRBV5-1 and TRBJ2-5, the CDR3 gives the full variable domain: KAGVTQTPRYLIKTRGQQVTLSCSPISGHRSVSWYQQTPGQGLQFLFEYFSETQRNKGNFPGRFSGRQFSNSRSEMNVSTLELGDSALYLCASSLGLVQETQYFGPGTRLLVL.

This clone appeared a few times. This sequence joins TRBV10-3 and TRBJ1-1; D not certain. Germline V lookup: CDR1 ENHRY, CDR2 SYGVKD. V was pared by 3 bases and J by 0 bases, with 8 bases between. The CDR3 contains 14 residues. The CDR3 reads CAISDLGLNTEAFF. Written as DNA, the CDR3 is TGTGCCATCAGTGATCTCGGGTTGAACACTGAAGCTTTCTTT.

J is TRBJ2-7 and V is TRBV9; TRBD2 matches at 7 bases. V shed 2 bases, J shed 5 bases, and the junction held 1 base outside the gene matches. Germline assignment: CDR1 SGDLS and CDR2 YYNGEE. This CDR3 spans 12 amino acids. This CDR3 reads CASSVRGDEQYF. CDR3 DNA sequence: TGTGCCAGCAGCGTCCGGGGGGACGAGCAGTACTTC.

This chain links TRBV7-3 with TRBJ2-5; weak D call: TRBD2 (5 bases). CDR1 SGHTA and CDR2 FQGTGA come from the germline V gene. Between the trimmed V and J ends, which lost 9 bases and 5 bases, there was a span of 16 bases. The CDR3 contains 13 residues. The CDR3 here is CASRRALGETQYF. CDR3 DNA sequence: TGTGCCAGTAGGCGGGCGTTGGGGGAGACCCAGTACTTC.

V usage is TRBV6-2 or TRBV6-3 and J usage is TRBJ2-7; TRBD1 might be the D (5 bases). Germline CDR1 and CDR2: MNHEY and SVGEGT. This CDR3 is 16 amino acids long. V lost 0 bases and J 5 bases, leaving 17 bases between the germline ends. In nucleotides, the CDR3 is TGTGCCAGCAGTTACTCGAAAGTCCAGGGATTAAACGAGCAGTACTTC. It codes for CASSYSKVQGLNEQYF.

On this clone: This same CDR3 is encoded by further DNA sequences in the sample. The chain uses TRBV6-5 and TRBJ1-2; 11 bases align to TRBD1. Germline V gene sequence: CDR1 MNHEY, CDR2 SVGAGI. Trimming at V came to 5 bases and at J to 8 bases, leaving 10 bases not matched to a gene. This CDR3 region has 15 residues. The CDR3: CASSRGQGANYGYTF. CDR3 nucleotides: TGTGCCAGCAGTCGTGGACAGGGGGCTAATTACGGCTACACCTTC.

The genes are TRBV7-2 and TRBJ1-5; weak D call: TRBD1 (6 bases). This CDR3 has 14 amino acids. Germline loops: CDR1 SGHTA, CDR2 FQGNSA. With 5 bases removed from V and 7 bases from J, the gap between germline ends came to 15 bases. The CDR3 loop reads CASSLRGGRQPQHF. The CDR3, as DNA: TGTGCCAGCAGCCTTAGGGGGGGGCGGCAGCCCCAGCATTTT.

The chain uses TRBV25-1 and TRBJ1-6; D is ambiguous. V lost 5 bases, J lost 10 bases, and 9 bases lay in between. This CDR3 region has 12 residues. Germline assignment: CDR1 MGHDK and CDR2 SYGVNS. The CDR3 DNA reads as TGTGCCAGCAGTCTAAGTATGTCACCCCTCCACTTT. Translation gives CASSLSMSPLHF.